These T cell receptor beta chains were read from a single sample in a study of blood T cell repertoires in COVID-19. The table came from immunoSEQ multiplex PCR; TCRdb's copy has only in-frame clones and leaves some out. The sample lists under 250,000 clones, 70% to 90% occurring once. Sequencing was performed on peripheral blood. The receptor source for this set is a man in his fifties with COVID-19, enrolled during active disease. Each CDR3 is given with its conserved first and last residue. A D gene is named only where the DNA matches it firmly. Not every row has a clone size; where given, it reads once, few, many or a size class.

J: TRBJ1-4
V: TRBV19
D: .
size: .
DNA: TGTGCCAGTAGTACCCGGGGTACAATCGGCGAAAAACTGTTTTTT
CDR3: CASSTRGTIGEKLFF

J: TRBJ2-7
V: TRBV7-9
D: .
size: many
DNA: TGTGCCAGCAGCTTACCAGGGTGGTACGAGCAGTACTTC
CDR3: CASSLPGWYEQYF

J: TRBJ1-1
V: TRBV3-1/TRBV3-2
D: .
size: .
DNA: TGTGCCAGCAGCCATGGACAGCCGGGATCTGAAGCTTTCTTT
CDR3: CASSHGQPGSEAFF

J: TRBJ1-5
V: TRBV5-1
D: .
size: .
DNA: TGCGCCAGCAGCCTCACAGGGCAGCCCCAGCATTTT
CDR3: CASSLTGQPQHF

J: TRBJ2-3
V: TRBV18
D: TRBD2
size: .
DNA: TGTGCCAGCTCACCACTTCGACTAGCGGGGGCCAGCCGAGGCACAGATACGCAGTATTTT
CDR3: CASSPLRLAGASRGTDTQYF

J: TRBJ1-5
V: TRBV7-2
D: .
size: .
DNA: TGTGCCAGCAGCGACCAGGGGAGCAATCAGCCCCAGCATTTT
CDR3: CASSDQGSNQPQHF

J: TRBJ1-2
V: TRBV9
D: TRBD1
size: .
DNA: TGTGCCAGCGAAGGACAGGGGGCGTTTAACTATGGCTACACCTTC
CDR3: CASEGQGAFNYGYTF

J: TRBJ1-2
V: TRBV28
D: TRBD1
size: .
DNA: TGTGCCAGCATCAGGGACAGGCGTAACTATGGCTACACCTTC
CDR3: CASIRDRRNYGYTF

J: TRBJ1-5
V: TRBV19
D: TRBD1
size: .
DNA: TGTGCCAGTAGACTCAGGGGGCAGGATCAGCCCCAGCATTTT
CDR3: CASRLRGQDQPQHF

J: TRBJ2-5
V: TRBV6-1
D: .
size: .
DNA: TGTGCCAGCAGCGAAGGTGGCAGGCCAGAAGAGACCCAGTACTTC
CDR3: CASSEGGRPEETQYF

J: TRBJ2-5
V: TRBV5-1
D: TRBD2
size: .
DNA: TGCGCCAGCAGCTTGGAGCCAGCGGGAGGACAAGAGACCCAGTACTTC
CDR3: CASSLEPAGGQETQYF

J: TRBJ1-5
V: TRBV4-3
D: .
size: .
DNA: TGCGCCAGCAGCCAAGACAGGGTTCATCCGCCGTACGGTCAGCCCCAGCATTTT
CDR3: CASSQDRVHPPYGQPQHF

J: TRBJ1-3
V: TRBV30
D: .
size: few
DNA: TGTGCCTGGAGTAGCACAGGGACGGGAAACACCATATATTTT
CDR3: CAWSSTGTGNTIYF

J: TRBJ1-4
V: TRBV28
D: .
size: .
DNA: TGTGCCACCGTTGAGGCCCTTAATGAAAAACTGTTTTTT
CDR3: CATVEALNEKLFF

J: TRBJ2-1
V: TRBV6-2/TRBV6-3
D: .
size: .
DNA: TGTGCCAGCAGTTACGCACGGGGGGCGGGGTATGAGCAGTTCTTC
CDR3: CASSYARGAGYEQFF

J: TRBJ2-1
V: TRBV6-2/TRBV6-3
D: TRBD2
size: .
DNA: TGTGCCAGCAGTCGTACTAGCGGGGGGCCTTTCGAGCAGTTCTTC
CDR3: CASSRTSGGPFEQFF

J: TRBJ1-5
V: TRBV19
D: TRBD1
size: few
DNA: TGTGCCAGTAGTATCATCCCGGACAGGGACTATAGCAATCAGCCCCAGCATTTT
CDR3: CASSIIPDRDYSNQPQHF

J: TRBJ2-5
V: TRBV27
D: .
size: .
DNA: TGTGCCAGCAGCCCGGTTACCTGGGAGACCCAGTACTTC
CDR3: CASSPVTWETQYF

J: TRBJ1-3
V: TRBV19
D: .
size: .
DNA: TGTGCCAGTAGTGTCATCGGAAACACCATATATTTT
CDR3: CASSVIGNTIYF

J: TRBJ2-7
V: TRBV2
D: .
size: few
DNA: TGTGCCAGCAGTGAGGAGGTGAGATACGAGCAGTACTTC
CDR3: CASSEEVRYEQYF

J: TRBJ2-5
V: TRBV10-2
D: .
size: .
DNA: TGCGCCAGCAGTGATCCAGGGCTGGGAGAGACCCAGTACTTC
CDR3: CASSDPGLGETQYF

J: TRBJ2-1
V: TRBV6-2/TRBV6-3
D: .
size: .
DNA: TGTGCCAGCAGTTTCACAGGGATGTCGGGCAATGAGCAGTTCTTC
CDR3: CASSFTGMSGNEQFF

J: TRBJ1-4
V: TRBV9
D: TRBD1
size: .
DNA: TGTGCCAGCAGCCAAGGGACAGCAACTAATGAAAAACTGTTTTTT
CDR3: CASSQGTATNEKLFF

J: TRBJ2-3
V: TRBV18
D: TRBD2
size: .
DNA: TGTGCCAGCTCACCCCTTCCCCCGAGCGGGAGTTCTTTCGGCACAGATACGCAGTATTTT
CDR3: CASSPLPPSGSSFGTDTQYF

J: TRBJ2-1
V: TRBV27
D: .
size: .
DNA: TGTGCCAGCAGTTTCCTAGCCGGGAGCTCCTACAATGAGCAGTTCTTC
CDR3: CASSFLAGSSYNEQFF

J: TRBJ2-2
V: TRBV18
D: .
size: few
DNA: TGTGCCAGCTCACCATCTGCCCAGACTAACACCGGGGAGCTGTTTTTT
CDR3: CASSPSAQTNTGELFF

J: TRBJ1-1
V: TRBV27
D: .
size: .
DNA: TGTGCCAGCAGTTATACAGCTAACACTGAAGCTTTCTTT
CDR3: CASSYTANTEAFF

J: TRBJ1-1
V: TRBV3-1/TRBV3-2
D: .
size: .
DNA: TGTGCCAGCACCCAAGTTTCCTCGTCGGGTGAAGCTTTCTTT
CDR3: CASTQVSSSGEAFF

J: TRBJ1-5
V: TRBV6-5
D: TRBD1
size: .
DNA: TGTGCCAGTAGGACAGGGGGTAGCAATCAGCCCCAGCATTTT
CDR3: CASRTGGSNQPQHF

J: TRBJ2-3
V: TRBV4-1
D: TRBD1
size: .
DNA: TGCGCCAGCAGCCAAGGGGGACAGGGGGTTGCAGATACGCAGTATTTT
CDR3: CASSQGGQGVADTQYF